This entry features one T cell receptor (beta chain) sequence. The antigen is not known. The sample originates from a study of vaccination and CD4 T cells after COVID-19. About the study: Two doses of either BNT162b2 or mRNA-1273 vaccine were given to participants.

The Oncomine TCR Beta short-read assay was applied to DNA of cultured CD4+ T cells. MiXCR, applied by TCRdb to the PCR reads, yields one record per CDR3 protein. The table lists approximately 12,000 distinct CDR3 sequences, roughly 75% of them singletons. Treatment meaning: approximately 9-day PBMC culture with coronavirus spike peptide pools or control peptides (ViraFEST assay). The sequence was collected from a human donor who had recovered from COVID-19. Material: CD4+ T cells from blood, cultured in vitro.

Written as DNA, the CDR3 is TGTGCCATCAGTGAGTCGGCTACCCACAATGAGCAGTTCTTC. It yields the protein CAISESATHNEQFF. The V and J genes are TRBV10-3 and TRBJ2-1; D not certain. The germline V gene encodes CDR1 ENHRY and CDR2 SYGVKD. V was shortened by 0 bases and J by 5 bases, with 8 bases between the two germline ends. This CDR3 comprises 14 residues.